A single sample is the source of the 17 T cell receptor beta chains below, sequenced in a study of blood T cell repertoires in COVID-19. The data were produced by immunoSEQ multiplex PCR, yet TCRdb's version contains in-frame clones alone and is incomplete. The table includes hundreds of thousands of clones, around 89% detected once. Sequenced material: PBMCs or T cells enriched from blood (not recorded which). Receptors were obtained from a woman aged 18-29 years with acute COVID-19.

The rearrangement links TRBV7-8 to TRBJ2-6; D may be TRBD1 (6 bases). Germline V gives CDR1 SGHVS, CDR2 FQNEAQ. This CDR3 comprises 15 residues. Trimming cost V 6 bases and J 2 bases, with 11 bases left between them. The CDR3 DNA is TGTGCCAGCAGGACAGGTAGTCCTGGGGCCAACGTCCTGACTTTC. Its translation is CASRTGSPGANVLTF.

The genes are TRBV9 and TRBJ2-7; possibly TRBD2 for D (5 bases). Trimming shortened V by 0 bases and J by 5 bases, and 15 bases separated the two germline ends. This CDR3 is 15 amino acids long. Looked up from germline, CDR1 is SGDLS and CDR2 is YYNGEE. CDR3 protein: CASSVGANREDEQYF. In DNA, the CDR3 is TGTGCCAGCAGCGTAGGCGCAAACCGGGAAGACGAGCAGTACTTC.

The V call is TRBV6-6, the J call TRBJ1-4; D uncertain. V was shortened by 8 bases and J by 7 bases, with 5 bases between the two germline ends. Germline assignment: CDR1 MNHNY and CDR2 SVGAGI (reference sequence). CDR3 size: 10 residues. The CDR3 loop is CASRFEKLFF. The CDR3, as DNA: TGTGCCAGCCGGTTTGAAAAACTGTTTTTT.

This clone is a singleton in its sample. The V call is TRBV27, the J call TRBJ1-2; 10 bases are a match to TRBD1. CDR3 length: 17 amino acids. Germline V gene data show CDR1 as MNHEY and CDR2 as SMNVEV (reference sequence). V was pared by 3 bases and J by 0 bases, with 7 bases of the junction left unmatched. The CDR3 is CASSLRDRGPSNYGYTF. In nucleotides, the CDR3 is TGTGCCAGCAGTTTGCGCGACAGGGGGCCATCTAACTATGGCTACACCTTC.

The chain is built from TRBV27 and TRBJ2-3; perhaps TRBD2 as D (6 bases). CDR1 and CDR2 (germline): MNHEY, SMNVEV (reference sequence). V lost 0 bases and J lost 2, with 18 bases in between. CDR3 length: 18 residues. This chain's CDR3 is CASSLSTAGGWATDTQYF. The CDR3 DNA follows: TGTGCCAGCAGTTTATCCACCGCCGGGGGATGGGCCACAGATACGCAGTATTTT.

CDR3 coding DNA: TGTGCCAGCAGCCAAGACAGGACAGGGACCGGGGAGCTGTTTTTT. The encoded protein is CASSQDRTGTGELFF. The chain couples TRBV4-2 to TRBJ2-2; 8 bases map to TRBD1. The CDR3 is 15 amino acids. Germline V CDR1 and CDR2: LGHNA, YNFKEQ. Germline trimming cut 0 bases from V and 5 bases from J; bases unmatched to any gene: 2.

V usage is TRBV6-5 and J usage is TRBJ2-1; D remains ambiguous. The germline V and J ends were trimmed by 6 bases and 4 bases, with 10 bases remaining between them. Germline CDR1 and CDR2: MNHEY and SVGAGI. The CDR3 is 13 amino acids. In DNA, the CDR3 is TGTGCCAGCAGGACTTCGAGGTACAATGAGCAGTTCTTC. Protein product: CASRTSRYNEQFF.

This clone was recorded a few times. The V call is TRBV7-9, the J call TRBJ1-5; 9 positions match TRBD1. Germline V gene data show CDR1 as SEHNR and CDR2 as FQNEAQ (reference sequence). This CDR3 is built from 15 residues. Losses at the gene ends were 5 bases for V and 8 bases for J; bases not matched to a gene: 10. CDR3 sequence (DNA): TGTGCCAGCAGCCGAGGGACAGGGCCTCTGGAGCCCCAGCATTTT. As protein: CASSRGTGPLEPQHF.

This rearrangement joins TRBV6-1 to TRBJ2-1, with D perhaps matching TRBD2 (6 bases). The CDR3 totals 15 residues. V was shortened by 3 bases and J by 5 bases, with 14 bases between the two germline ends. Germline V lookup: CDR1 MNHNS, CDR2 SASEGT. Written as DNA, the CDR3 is TGTGCCAGCAGTGATCTTGGTAGCGGCAACAATGAGCAGTTCTTC. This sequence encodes CASSDLGSGNNEQFF.

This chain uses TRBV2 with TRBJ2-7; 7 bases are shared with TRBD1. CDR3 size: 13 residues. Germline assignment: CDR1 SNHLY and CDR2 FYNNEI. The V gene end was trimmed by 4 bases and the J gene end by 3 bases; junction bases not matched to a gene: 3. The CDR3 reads CASSGGQFYEQYF. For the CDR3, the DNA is TGTGCCAGCAGTGGGGGACAGTTCTACGAGCAGTACTTC. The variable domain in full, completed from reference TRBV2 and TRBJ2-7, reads EPEVTQTPSHQVTQMGQEVILRCVPISNHLYFYWYRQILGQKVEFLVSFYNNEISEKSEIFDDQFSVERPDGSNFTLKIRSTKLEDSAMYFCASSGGQFYEQYFGPGTRLTVT.

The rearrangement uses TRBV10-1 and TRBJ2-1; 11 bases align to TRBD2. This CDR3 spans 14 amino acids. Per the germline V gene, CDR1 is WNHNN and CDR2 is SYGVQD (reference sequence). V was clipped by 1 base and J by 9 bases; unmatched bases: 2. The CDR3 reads CASSELAGGGEQFF. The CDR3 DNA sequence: TGCGCCAGCAGTGAGTTAGCGGGAGGGGGTGAGCAGTTCTTC.

The CDR3 DNA follows: TGTGCCAGCAGGGGACTTGACAATGAGCAGTTCTTC. This sequence encodes CASRGLDNEQFF. The chain couples TRBV12-3 or TRBV12-4 to TRBJ2-1, with D possibly being TRBD2 (6 bases). CDR3 length equals 12 residues. Trimming took 6 bases from V and 5 from J, leaving 8 bases between them.

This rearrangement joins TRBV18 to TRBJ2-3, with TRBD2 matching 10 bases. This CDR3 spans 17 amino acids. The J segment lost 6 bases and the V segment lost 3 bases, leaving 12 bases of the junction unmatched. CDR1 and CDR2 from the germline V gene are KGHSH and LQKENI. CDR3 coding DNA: TGTGCCAGCTCACCTATCTCTAGCGGGAGATTAGCCGATACGCAGTATTTT. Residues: CASSPISSGRLADTQYF.

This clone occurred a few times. Here the CDR3 reads CASSGYRGPASNQPQHF. The CDR3 bases are TGTGCCAGTAGTGGTTACAGGGGGCCGGCTAGCAATCAGCCCCAGCATTTT. The gene calls are TRBV19 and TRBJ1-5; 9 bases line up with TRBD1. Germline lookup yields CDR1 LNHDA and CDR2 SQIVND (reference sequence). This CDR3 is built from 17 residues. With V trimmed by 5 bases and J by 0 bases, 8 bases remained unmatched.

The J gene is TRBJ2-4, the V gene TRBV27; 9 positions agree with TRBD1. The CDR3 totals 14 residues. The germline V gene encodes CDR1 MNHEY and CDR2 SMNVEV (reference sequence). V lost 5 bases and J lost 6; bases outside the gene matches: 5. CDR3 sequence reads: CASSTGGAGNIQYF. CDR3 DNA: TGTGCCAGCAGTACAGGGGGCGCCGGAAACATTCAGTACTTC.

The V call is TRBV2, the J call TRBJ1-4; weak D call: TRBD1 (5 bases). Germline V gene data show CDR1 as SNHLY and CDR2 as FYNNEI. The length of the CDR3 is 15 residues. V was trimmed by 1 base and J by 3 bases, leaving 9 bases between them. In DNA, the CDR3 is TGTGCCAGCAGTGAAGGGGGGGTTCCTAATGAAAAACTGTTTTTT. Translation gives CASSEGGVPNEKLFF.

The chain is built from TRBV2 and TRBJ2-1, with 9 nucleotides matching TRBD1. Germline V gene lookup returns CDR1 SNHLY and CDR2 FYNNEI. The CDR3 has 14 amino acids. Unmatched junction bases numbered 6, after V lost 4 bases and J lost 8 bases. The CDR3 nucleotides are TGTGCCAGCAGTGGACAGGGGGTTGGGTATGAGCAGTTCTTC. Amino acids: CASSGQGVGYEQFF.